Below, 27 T cell receptor beta chains from the same sample are listed, as sequenced in a study of blood T cell repertoires in COVID-19 (dated by TCRdb to 2018 to 2020). Receptor libraries were prepared by the immunoSEQ multiplex PCR assay. In its TCRdb copy, this immuneACCESS table keeps in-frame sequences only and misses some clones. Where compared with another copy, unresolved V genes explain less than half of these, and the others have no known cause. In this sample the table shows tens of thousands of clones, roughly four fifths of which occur a single time. Approximately 4.6% of the sample is held by the ten biggest clonotypes. The sample was peripheral blood. The receptors derive from a man older than 75 with COVID-19, enrolled during active disease.

This clone was seen a handful of times. The V gene is TRBV7-9, the J gene TRBJ1-1; D is possibly TRBD1 (5 bases). Trimming left V 0 bases short and J 5 bases short, with 16 bases between. CDR1 and CDR2 (germline): SEHNR, FQNEAQ (reference sequence). The CDR3 extends over 16 amino acids. Written as DNA, the CDR3 is TGTGCCAGCAGCTTAGCCGGGGGTCGGGCTAGGACTGAAGCTTTCTTT. It translates to CASSLAGGRARTEAFF.

The V call is TRBV7-2, the J call TRBJ2-5, with 10 positions matching TRBD2. Germline CDR1 and CDR2: SGHTA and FQGNSA. J gave up 4 bases and V 2 bases, and 7 bases lay outside the gene matches. There are 16 residues in the CDR3. CDR3 amino acids: CASSLLRLAGAETQYF. The CDR3 nucleotides are TGTGCCAGCAGCTTATTACGTCTAGCGGGAGCAGAGACCCAGTACTTC. The full variable domain, its missing parts supplied by reference TRBV7-2 and TRBJ2-5, is GAGVSQSPSNKVTEKGKDVELRCDPISGHTALYWYRQSLGQGLEFLIYFQGNSAPDKSGLPSDRFSAERTGGSVSTLTIQRTQQEDSAVYLCASSLLRLAGAETQYFGPGTRLLVL.

The chain uses TRBV3-1 (or the pseudogene TRBV3-2) and TRBJ1-1; no reliable D call. The V gene lost 4 bases and the J gene lost 0 bases, with 6 bases spanning the gap. Germline values: CDR1 LGHDT, CDR2 YNNKEL (reference sequence). The CDR3 is 13 amino acids. The DNA for the CDR3 is TGTGCCAGCAGCCGACTGATGAACACTGAAGCTTTCTTT. Its translation is CASSRLMNTEAFF.

The genes are TRBV7-9 and TRBJ2-1, with D maybe TRBD1 (6 bases). The CDR3 is made up of 12 amino acids. Germline V gives CDR1 SEHNR, CDR2 FQNEAQ (reference sequence). Trimming left V 7 bases short and J 8 bases short, with 12 bases between. The DNA of the CDR3 is TGTGCCAGCAATCCACAGGGCGATGAGCAGTTCTTC. Translating gives CASNPQGDEQFF.

This rearrangement joins TRBV7-2 to TRBJ1-5; D not resolved. CDR3 length equals 17 residues. The V end was cut by 2 bases, the J end by 4 bases, with 18 bases between. CDR1 and CDR2 (germline): SGHTA, FQGNSA. In DNA form, the CDR3 reads TGTGCCAGCAGCTTAAGGAGGCTCCTCAGTGGGAATCAGCCCCAGCATTTT. Translated, it gives CASSLRRLLSGNQPQHF.

This chain uses TRBV30 with TRBJ1-4, with 11 bases lining up with TRBD1. The CDR3 runs to 15 residues. Trimming cost V 4 bases and J 3 bases; bases outside gene matches: 4. Looked up from germline, CDR1 is GTSNPN and CDR2 is SVGIG (reference sequence). In DNA, the CDR3 is TGTGCCTGGAAGCGGGGACAGGGGGCTAATGAAAAACTGTTTTTT. The encoded protein is CAWKRGQGANEKLFF. Full variable domain (rest looked up from reference TRBV30 and TRBJ1-4): SQTIHQWPATLVQPVGSPLSLECTVEGTSNPNLYWYRQAAGRGLQLLFYSVGIGQISSEVPQNLSASRPQDRQFILSSKKLLLSDSGFYLCAWKRGQGANEKLFFGSGTQLSVL.

This chain connects TRBV19 to TRBJ1-5; D is unresolved. The germline gives CDR1 LNHDA, CDR2 SQIVND (reference sequence). V dropped 5 bases and J dropped 1 base, with 18 bases sitting between them. CDR3 length: 17 amino acids. The chain's CDR3 is CASSDAIGSLSNQPQHF. CDR3 bases: TGTGCCAGTAGTGACGCGATCGGGTCACTCAGCAATCAGCCCCAGCATTTT. Together with reference TRBV19 and TRBJ1-5, the CDR3 gives the full variable domain: DGGITQSPKYLFRKEGQNVTLSCEQNLNHDAMYWYRQDPGQGLRLIYYSQIVNDFQKGDIAEGYSVSREKKESFPLTVTSAQKNPTAFYLCASSDAIGSLSNQPQHFGDGTRLSIL.

The chain recombines TRBV7-2 with TRBJ2-2, with 9 bases identical to TRBD2. Trimming removed 5 bases from V and 3 bases from J; junction bases left unmatched: 7. The V gene's germline CDR1 is SGHTA and CDR2 FQGNSA. The CDR3 is 16 residues long. In DNA form, the CDR3 reads TGTGCCAGCAGCCCATCAGCGGGGGGCTACACCGGGGAGCTGTTTTTT. This sequence encodes CASSPSAGGYTGELFF.

The chain is built from TRBV27 and TRBJ1-1; D call uncertain. CDR1 MNHEY and CDR2 SMNVEV come from the germline V gene (reference sequence). Trimming removed 3 bases at V and 5 bases at J, with 10 bases between. CDR3 length: 13 amino acids. CDR3 DNA: TGTGCCAGCAGTTTCCGGGGTAGGACTGAAGCTTTCTTT. It is translated as CASSFRGRTEAFF.

This clone came up many times. The chain employs TRBV4-2 and TRBJ2-1; the match to TRBD2 covers 9 bases. The CDR3 totals 16 residues. Trimming removed 2 bases from V and 3 bases from J; junction bases left unmatched: 5. The germline CDR1 and CDR2 sequences are LGHNA and YNFKEQ. CDR3 amino acids: CASSQQLAGNYNEQFF. The CDR3 coding sequence is TGTGCCAGCAGCCAACAACTAGCGGGTAACTACAATGAGCAGTTCTTC.

The CDR3 nucleotides read TGTGCCAGCAGGTCCATAGCGGGAGCTTGGGAGACCCAGTACTTC. Protein product: CASRSIAGAWETQYF. The V gene is TRBV27, the J gene TRBJ2-5; TRBD2 matches at 9 bases. Trimming at V came to 6 bases and at J to 5 bases, leaving 10 bases not matched to a gene. The CDR3 is made up of 15 amino acids. In germline, CDR1 is MNHEY, CDR2 SMNVEV (reference sequence).

This clone has only one observation. The rearrangement links TRBV18 to TRBJ2-2; 9 bases align to TRBD1. Unmatched junction bases numbered 6, after V lost 3 bases and J lost 7 bases. Germline CDR1 is KGHSH and CDR2 is LQKENI. This CDR3 is 15 amino acids long. CDR3 residues: CASSPRTGENGELFF. The CDR3 nucleotides read TGTGCCAGCTCACCGCGGACAGGGGAGAACGGGGAGCTGTTTTTT.

The chain is built from TRBV11-2 and TRBJ2-2; 9 bases fit TRBD1. J was trimmed by 6 bases and V by 5 bases; bases with no gene match: 7. The CDR3 consists of 15 residues. From germline, CDR1 is SGHAT and CDR2 FQNNGV. The CDR3 nucleotides read TGTGCCAGCAGCCGAACAGGGGGCGCATCCGGGGAGCTGTTTTTT. Residues: CASSRTGGASGELFF.

The genes are TRBV29-1 and TRBJ1-2; TRBD1 aligns across 8 bases. This CDR3 is 14 amino acids long. V was pared by 5 bases and J by 8 bases, with 13 bases of the junction left unmatched. CDR1 is SQVTM, CDR2 ANQGSEA, per germline. CDR3 residues: CSVTPDRDWGGYTF. CDR3 DNA sequence: TGCAGCGTTACCCCGGACAGGGATTGGGGGGGCTACACCTTC.

The rearrangement links TRBV19 to TRBJ1-5; the D is unclear. CDR3 length: 15 amino acids. From germline, CDR1 is LNHDA and CDR2 SQIVND (reference sequence). The V and J ends lost 5 bases and 5 bases respectively, with 16 bases between them. The CDR3 DNA is TGTGCCAGTAGTTATGAGATCGGGTGGGATCAGCCCCAGCATTTT. This translates into CASSYEIGWDQPQHF.

In nucleotides, the CDR3 is TGTGCCAGCAGCCAAGGTTCAATTTCACCCCTCCACTTT. The encoded protein is CASSQGSISPLHF. The chain carries TRBV14 and TRBJ1-6; D is unclear. The germline V gene encodes CDR1 SGHDN and CDR2 FVKESK. The CDR3 consists of 13 residues. Deletions cut 1 base from V and 9 bases from J, with 7 bases between.

The chain recombines TRBV10-3 with TRBJ1-1; 9 bases agree with TRBD1. This CDR3 comprises 14 residues. The germline gives CDR1 ENHRY, CDR2 SYGVKD. The V and J ends lost 5 bases and 3 bases, in that order; junction bases with no gene match: 4. The CDR3 is CAISRQGVDTEAFF. In DNA, the CDR3 is TGTGCCATCAGTCGACAGGGGGTAGACACTGAAGCTTTCTTT.

The chain recombines TRBV10-1 with TRBJ2-1; D might be TRBD2 (6 bases). Germline V lookup: CDR1 WNHNN, CDR2 SYGVQD (reference sequence). The CDR3 has 14 residues. V lost 5 bases, J lost 7 bases, and 15 bases lay in between. CDR3 nucleotide sequence: TGCGCCAGCAGTCCAACGCGGGGTTGGAATGAGCAGTTCTTC. Translating it yields CASSPTRGWNEQFF.

The chain links TRBV6-2 or TRBV6-3 to TRBJ1-1; D call uncertain. CDR1 and CDR2 from the germline V gene are MNHEY and SVGEGT. V was trimmed by 3 bases and J by 4 bases, leaving 18 bases between them. This CDR3 comprises 16 residues. The CDR3: CASSYIPVRRLTEAFF. The CDR3 nucleotides read TGTGCCAGCAGTTATATCCCGGTAAGGCGGCTCACTGAAGCTTTCTTT.

This chain connects TRBV15 to TRBJ2-3; 11 nucleotides line up with TRBD2. CDR1 and CDR2 (germline): LNHNV, YYDKDF (reference sequence). Trimming at V came to 1 base and at J to 2 bases, leaving 2 bases not matched to a gene. This CDR3 comprises 16 residues. CDR3 in amino acids: CATSRGGLADTDTQYF. CDR3 bases: TGTGCCACCAGCAGAGGGGGACTAGCGGACACAGATACGCAGTATTTT. Filled out from reference TRBV15 and TRBJ2-3, the complete variable domain reads DAMVIQNPRYQVTQFGKPVTLSCSQTLNHNVMYWYQQKSSQAPKLLFHYYDKDFNNEADTPDNFQSRRPNTSFCFLDIRSPGLGDTAMYLCATSRGGLADTDTQYFGPGTRLTVL.

This chain joins TRBV5-8 and TRBJ2-7; 11 positions match TRBD2. Germline V CDR1 and CDR2: SGHTS, YDEGEE. The CDR3 spans 17 residues. V trimming: 4 bases; J trimming: 4 bases; junction bases outside the gene matches: 13. This chain's CDR3 is CASSRGLALAGGYEQYF. In nucleotides, the CDR3 is TGTGCCAGCAGCCGGGGATTAGCGCTAGCGGGAGGATACGAGCAGTACTTC.

The V call is TRBV5-1, the J call TRBJ2-5; 9 bases are shared with TRBD1. The CDR3 length is 13 residues. V shed 5 bases, J shed 3 bases, and the junction held 2 bases outside the gene matches. Germline loops: CDR1 SGHRS, CDR2 YFSETQ. CDR3 nucleotides: TGCGCCAGCAGATGGACAGGGGAAGAGACCCAGTACTTC. Its protein product is CASRWTGEETQYF.

This clone is a singleton in its sample. The junction and the germline gene differ at one end; a read error may be behind it. The chain is built from TRBV6-1 and TRBJ2-1; D uncertain. Germline values: CDR1 MNHNS, CDR2 SASEGT. This CDR3 contains 12 residues. CDR3 bases: TGTGCCAGCAGGGAAGCACCGGGTGAGCAGTTCTTC. It yields the protein CASREAPGEQFF.

This rearrangement joins TRBV7-5 to TRBJ1-2; no check of the table's D call, TRBD1, against the DNA was made. TRBV7-5 is deemed a pseudogene. The CDR3 runs to 14 residues. The CDR3 region is CARTPRAWGHGYTF. The CDR3, as DNA: TGTGCCAGAACACCCCGCGCATGGGGCCATGGCTACACCTTC.

V gene TRBV7-9 combines with J gene TRBJ1-1; tentatively, D is TRBD1 (6 bases). Germline CDR1 reads SEHNR; CDR2 reads FQNEAQ (reference sequence). The V end was cut by 1 base, the J end by 1 base, with 16 bases between. This CDR3 has 17 residues. CDR3 DNA sequence: TGTGCCAGCAGCTTAGAACCGGGACAAGGGACGAACACTGAAGCTTTCTTT. It yields the protein CASSLEPGQGTNTEAFF.

This clone appeared once. V is TRBV19 and J is TRBJ1-5, with D uncertain. The CDR3 has 14 residues. Trimming cost V 0 bases and J 2 bases, with 5 bases left between them. Germline lookup yields CDR1 LNHDA and CDR2 SQIVND (reference sequence). The CDR3 loop reads CASSIEAGNQPQHF. For the CDR3, the DNA is TGTGCCAGTAGTATAGAGGCAGGCAATCAGCCCCAGCATTTT.

V usage is TRBV12-3 or TRBV12-4 and J usage is TRBJ1-1, with 8 nucleotides matching TRBD1. The trim removed 6 bases at V and 4 bases at J, leaving 1 base unmatched. This CDR3 region has 12 residues. The CDR3 spells CASSTGGTEAFF. The CDR3 bases are TGTGCCAGCAGCACAGGGGGCACTGAAGCTTTCTTT.